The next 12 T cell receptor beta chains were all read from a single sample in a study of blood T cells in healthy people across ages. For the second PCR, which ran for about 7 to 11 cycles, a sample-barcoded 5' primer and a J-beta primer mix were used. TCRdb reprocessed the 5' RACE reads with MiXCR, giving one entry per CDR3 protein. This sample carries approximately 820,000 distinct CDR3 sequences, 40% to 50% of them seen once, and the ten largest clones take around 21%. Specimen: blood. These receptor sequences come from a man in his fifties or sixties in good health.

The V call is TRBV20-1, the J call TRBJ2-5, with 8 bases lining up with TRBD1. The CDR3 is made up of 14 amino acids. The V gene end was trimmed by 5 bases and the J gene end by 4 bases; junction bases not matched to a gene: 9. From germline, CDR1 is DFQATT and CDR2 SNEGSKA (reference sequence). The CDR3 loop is CSASPDRGRETQYF. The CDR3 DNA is TGCAGTGCTTCACCAGACAGGGGTCGAGAGACCCAGTACTTC.

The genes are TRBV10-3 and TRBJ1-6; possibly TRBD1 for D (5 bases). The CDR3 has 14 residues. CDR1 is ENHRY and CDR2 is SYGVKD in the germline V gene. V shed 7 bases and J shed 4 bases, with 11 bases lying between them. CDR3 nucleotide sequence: TGTGCCATCACTTCAGGGACTTATAATTCACCCCTCCACTTT. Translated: CAITSGTYNSPLHF.

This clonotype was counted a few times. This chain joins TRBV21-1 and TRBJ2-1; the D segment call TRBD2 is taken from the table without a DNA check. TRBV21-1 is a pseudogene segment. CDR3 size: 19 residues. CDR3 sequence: CASSKVRGLAGALFNEQFF. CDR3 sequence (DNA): TGTGCCAGCAGCAAAGTCCGTGGCTTAGCGGGGGCCCTGTTCAATGAGCAGTTCTTC.

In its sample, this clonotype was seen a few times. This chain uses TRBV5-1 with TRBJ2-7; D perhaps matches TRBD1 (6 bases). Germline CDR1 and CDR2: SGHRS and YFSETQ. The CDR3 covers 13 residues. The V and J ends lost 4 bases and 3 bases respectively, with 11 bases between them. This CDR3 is CASSRTAIYEQYF. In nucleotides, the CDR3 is TGCGCCAGCAGCCGGACAGCTATCTACGAGCAGTACTTC.

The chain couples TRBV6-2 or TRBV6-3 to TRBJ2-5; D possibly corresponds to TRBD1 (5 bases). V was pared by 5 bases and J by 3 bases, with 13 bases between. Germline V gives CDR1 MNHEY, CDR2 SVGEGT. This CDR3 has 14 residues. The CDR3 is CASSGAGREETQYF. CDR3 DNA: TGTGCCAGCAGTGGGGCAGGCCGGGAAGAGACCCAGTACTTC.

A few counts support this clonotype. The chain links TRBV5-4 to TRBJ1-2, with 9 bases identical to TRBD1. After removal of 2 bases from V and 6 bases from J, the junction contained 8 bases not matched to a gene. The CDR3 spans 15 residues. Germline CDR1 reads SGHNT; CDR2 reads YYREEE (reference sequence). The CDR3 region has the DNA TGTGCCAGCAGCTTAGCCGGGACAGGGATTGATGGCTACACCTTC. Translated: CASSLAGTGIDGYTF.

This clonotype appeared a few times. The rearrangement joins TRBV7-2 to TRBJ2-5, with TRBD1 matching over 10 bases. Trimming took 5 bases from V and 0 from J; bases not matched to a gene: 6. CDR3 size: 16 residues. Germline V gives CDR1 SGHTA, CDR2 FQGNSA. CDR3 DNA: TGTGCCAGCAGCGCCCGGACAGGGGGGAACCAAGAGACCCAGTACTTC. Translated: CASSARTGGNQETQYF.

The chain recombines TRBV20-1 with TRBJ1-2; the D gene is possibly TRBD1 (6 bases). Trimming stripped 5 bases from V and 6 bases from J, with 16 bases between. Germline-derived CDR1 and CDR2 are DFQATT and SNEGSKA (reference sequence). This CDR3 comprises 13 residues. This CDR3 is CSAPRGGRDGYTF. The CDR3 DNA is TGCAGTGCTCCCCGCGGGGGGCGGGATGGCTACACCTTC.

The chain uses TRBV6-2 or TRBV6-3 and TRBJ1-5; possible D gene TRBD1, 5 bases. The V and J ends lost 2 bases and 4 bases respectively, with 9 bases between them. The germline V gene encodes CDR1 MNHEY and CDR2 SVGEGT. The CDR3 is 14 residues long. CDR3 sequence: CASSYRTQNQPQHF. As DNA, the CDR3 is TGTGCCAGCAGTTACCGGACACAGAATCAGCCCCAGCATTTT.

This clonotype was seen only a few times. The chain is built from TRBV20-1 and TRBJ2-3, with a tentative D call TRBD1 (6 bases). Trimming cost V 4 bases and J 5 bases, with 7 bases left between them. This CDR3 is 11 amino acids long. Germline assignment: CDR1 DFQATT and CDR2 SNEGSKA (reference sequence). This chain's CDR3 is CSATRGDTQYF. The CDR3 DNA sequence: TGCAGTGCTACCAGGGGAGATACGCAGTATTTT.

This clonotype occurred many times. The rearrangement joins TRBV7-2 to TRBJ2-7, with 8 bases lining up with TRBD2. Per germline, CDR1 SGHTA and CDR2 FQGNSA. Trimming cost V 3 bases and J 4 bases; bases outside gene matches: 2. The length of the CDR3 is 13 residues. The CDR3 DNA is TGTGCCAGCAGCTTGGGACTAGGGTACGAGCAGTACTTC. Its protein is CASSLGLGYEQYF.

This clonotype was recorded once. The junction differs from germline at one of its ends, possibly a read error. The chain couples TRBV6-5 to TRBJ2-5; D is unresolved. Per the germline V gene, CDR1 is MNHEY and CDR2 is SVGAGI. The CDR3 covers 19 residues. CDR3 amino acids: CTSSYSAGAAPYRQETQYF. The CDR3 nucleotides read TGTACCAGCAGTTACTCGGCAGGCGCCGCGCCGTACCGACAAGAGACCCAGTACTTC.